These 2 T cell receptor beta chains came from one sample sequenced in a study of blood T cell repertoires in COVID-19. TCRdb's copy holds only in-frame clones and misses some; the assay was immunoSEQ multiplex PCR. In the table there are 200,000 to 300,000 clones, about 73% of which are singletons. The specimen sequenced was peripheral blood. The receptors shown here come from a woman of 80 years or more with acute or convalescent COVID-19.

This clone was seen a handful of times. The chain has TRBV5-1 and TRBJ1-2; 8 bases match TRBD1. This CDR3 has 14 amino acids. J gave up 6 bases and V 2 bases, and 6 bases lay outside the gene matches. Germline V gene sequence: CDR1 SGHRS, CDR2 YFSETQ. The CDR3 is CASSLATGGHGYTF. The CDR3 DNA reads TGCGCCAGCAGCTTAGCTACAGGGGGGCATGGCTACACCTTC.

The chain has TRBV7-3 and TRBJ2-1, with TRBD2 matching over 8 bases. Germline V gene data show CDR1 as SGHTA and CDR2 as FQGTGA. The CDR3 extends over 15 amino acids. Trimming at V came to 5 bases and at J to 4 bases, leaving 7 bases not matched to a gene. The CDR3 DNA reads TGTGCCAGCAGCCCAAGCGGGGGTGAGTACAATGAGCAGTTCTTC. Translation gives CASSPSGGEYNEQFF.